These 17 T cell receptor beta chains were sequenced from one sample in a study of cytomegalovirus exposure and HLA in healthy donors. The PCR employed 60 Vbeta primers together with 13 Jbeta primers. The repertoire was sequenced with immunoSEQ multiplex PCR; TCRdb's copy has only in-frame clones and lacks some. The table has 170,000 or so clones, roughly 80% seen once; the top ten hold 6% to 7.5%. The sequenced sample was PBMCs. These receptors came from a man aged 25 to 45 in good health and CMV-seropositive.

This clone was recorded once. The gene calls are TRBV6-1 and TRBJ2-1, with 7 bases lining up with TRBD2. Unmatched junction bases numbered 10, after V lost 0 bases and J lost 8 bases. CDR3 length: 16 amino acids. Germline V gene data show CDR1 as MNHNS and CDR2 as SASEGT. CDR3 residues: CASSEATRGRVYEQFF. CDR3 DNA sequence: TGTGCCAGCAGTGAAGCGACCCGCGGGAGAGTCTATGAGCAGTTCTTC.

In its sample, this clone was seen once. The CDR3 DNA is TGTGCCAGCAGTTTCCACAGGGAGGGGGAGACCCAGTACTTC. It specifies CASSFHREGETQYF. The rearrangement uses TRBV27 and TRBJ2-5; D might be TRBD2 (7 bases). Trimming pared 3 bases from V and 5 bases from J, leaving 13 bases between. Germline V CDR1 and CDR2: MNHEY, SMNVEV (reference sequence). The CDR3 has 14 residues.

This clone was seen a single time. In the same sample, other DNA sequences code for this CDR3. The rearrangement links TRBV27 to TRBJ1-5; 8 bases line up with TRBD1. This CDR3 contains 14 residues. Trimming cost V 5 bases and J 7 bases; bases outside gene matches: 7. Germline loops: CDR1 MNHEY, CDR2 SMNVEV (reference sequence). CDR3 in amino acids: CASSPGQGNQPQHF. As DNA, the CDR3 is TGTGCCAGCAGTCCCGGACAGGGAAACCAGCCCCAGCATTTT.

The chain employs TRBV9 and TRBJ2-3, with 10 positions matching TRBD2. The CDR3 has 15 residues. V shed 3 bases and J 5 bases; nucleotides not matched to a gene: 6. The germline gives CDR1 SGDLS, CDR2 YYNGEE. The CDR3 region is CASSATSGNRDTQYF. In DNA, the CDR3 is TGTGCCAGCAGCGCCACTAGCGGGAACCGAGATACGCAGTATTTT.

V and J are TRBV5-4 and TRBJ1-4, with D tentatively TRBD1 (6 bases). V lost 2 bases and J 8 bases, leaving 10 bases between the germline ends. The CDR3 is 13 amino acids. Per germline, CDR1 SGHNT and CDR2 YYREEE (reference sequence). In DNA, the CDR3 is TGTGCCAGCAGCTTACAGGGTAGGGAAAAACTGTTTTTT. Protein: CASSLQGREKLFF.

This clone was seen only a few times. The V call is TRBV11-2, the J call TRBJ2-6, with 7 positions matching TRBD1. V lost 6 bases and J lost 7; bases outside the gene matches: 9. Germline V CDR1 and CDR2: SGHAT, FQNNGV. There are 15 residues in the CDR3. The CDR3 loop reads CASRSQGLGANVLTF. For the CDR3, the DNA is TGTGCCAGCAGGTCACAGGGGCTTGGCGCCAACGTCCTGACTTTC.

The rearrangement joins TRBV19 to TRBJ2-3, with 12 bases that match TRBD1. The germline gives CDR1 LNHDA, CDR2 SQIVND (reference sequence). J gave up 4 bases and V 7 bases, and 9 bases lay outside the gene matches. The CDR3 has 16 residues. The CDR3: CASTRSGTGGSDTQYF. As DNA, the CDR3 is TGTGCCAGTACCAGATCCGGGACAGGGGGCTCAGATACGCAGTATTTT.

The CDR3 protein is CASSVEGGMNTEAFF. CDR3 nucleotide sequence: TGTGCCAGCAGCGTAGAAGGGGGAATGAACACTGAAGCTTTCTTT. The chain joins TRBV9 to TRBJ1-1; perhaps TRBD1 as D (6 bases). Germline V gives CDR1 SGDLS, CDR2 YYNGEE. The CDR3 extends over 15 amino acids. V was pared by 0 bases and J by 0 bases, with 9 bases between.

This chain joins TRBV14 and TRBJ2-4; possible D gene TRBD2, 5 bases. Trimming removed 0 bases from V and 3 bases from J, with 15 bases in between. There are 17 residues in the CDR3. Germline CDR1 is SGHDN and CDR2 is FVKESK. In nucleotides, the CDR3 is TGTGCCAGCAGCCAAGAAAGTCGGGGAGTAATCAAAAACATTCAGTACTTC. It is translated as CASSQESRGVIKNIQYF.

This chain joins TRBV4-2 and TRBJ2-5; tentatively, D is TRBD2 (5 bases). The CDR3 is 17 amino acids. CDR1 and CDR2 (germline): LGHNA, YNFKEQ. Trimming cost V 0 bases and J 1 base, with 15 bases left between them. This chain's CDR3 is CASSQDGRGRSQETQYF. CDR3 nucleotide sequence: TGTGCCAGCAGCCAAGATGGCCGGGGAAGGTCCCAAGAGACCCAGTACTTC.

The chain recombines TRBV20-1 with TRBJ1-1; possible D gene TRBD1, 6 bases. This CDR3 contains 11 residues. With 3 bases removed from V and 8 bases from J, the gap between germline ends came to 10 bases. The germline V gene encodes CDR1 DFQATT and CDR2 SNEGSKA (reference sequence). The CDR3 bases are TGCAGTGCTAGGGGGACAAAAGAAGCTTTCTTT. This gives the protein CSARGTKEAFF.

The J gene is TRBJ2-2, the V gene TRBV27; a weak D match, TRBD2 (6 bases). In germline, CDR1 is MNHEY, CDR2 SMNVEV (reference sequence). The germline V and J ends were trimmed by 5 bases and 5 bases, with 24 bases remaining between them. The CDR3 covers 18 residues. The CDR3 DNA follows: TGTGCCAGCAGTCCGTCAGGGTCCGGGACTTACAGGACCGGGGAGCTGTTTTTT. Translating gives CASSPSGSGTYRTGELFF.

CDR3 DNA: TGTGCCAGCAGCCAATCGGGCGGGCTAGCGGGATACGCCGGGGAGCTGTTTTTT. It specifies CASSQSGGLAGYAGELFF. This chain uses TRBV7-9 with TRBJ2-2; TRBD2 aligns across 9 bases. The CDR3 consists of 18 residues. In germline, CDR1 is SEHNR, CDR2 FQNEAQ (reference sequence). The V and J ends lost 5 bases and 6 bases, in that order; junction bases with no gene match: 16.

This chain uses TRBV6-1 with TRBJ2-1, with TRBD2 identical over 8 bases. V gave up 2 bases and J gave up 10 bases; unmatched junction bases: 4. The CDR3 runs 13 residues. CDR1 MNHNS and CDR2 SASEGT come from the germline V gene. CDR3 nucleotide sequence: TGTGCCAGCAGTGAATTTCAGCGGGGGGAGCAGTTCTTC. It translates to CASSEFQRGEQFF.

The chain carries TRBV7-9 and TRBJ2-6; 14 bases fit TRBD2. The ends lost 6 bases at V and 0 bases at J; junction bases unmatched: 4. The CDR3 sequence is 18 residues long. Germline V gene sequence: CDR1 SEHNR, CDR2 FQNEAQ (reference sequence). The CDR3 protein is CASRWTSGRRSGANVLTF. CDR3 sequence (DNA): TGTGCCAGCAGATGGACTAGCGGGAGGCGCTCTGGGGCCAACGTCCTGACTTTC.

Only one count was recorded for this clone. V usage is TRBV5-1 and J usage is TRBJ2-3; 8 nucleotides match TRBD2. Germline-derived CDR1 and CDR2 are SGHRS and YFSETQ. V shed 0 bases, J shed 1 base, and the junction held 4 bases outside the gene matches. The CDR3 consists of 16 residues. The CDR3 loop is CASSLVDSGGTDTQYF. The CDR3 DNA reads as TGCGCCAGCAGCTTGGTCGATAGCGGGGGCACAGATACGCAGTATTTT.

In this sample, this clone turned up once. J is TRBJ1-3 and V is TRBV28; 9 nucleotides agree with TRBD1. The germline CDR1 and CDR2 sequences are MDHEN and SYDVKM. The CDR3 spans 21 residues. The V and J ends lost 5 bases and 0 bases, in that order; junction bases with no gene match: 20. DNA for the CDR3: TGTGCCAGCAGTCCAGCCGCGCGGACAGGGGTTACTTTTAGCTCTGGAAACACCATATATTTT. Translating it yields CASSPAARTGVTFSSGNTIYF.